This T cell receptor beta chain stems from a study of blood T cell repertoires in COVID-19. This clone showed up just once. The data were produced by immunoSEQ multiplex PCR, yet TCRdb's version contains in-frame clones alone and is incomplete. The sample carries 130,000 to 150,000 clones, roughly nine tenths recorded once. CDR1 is LNHDA and CDR2 is SQIVND in the germline V gene (reference sequence). The CDR3 is made up of 14 amino acids. The V gene end was trimmed by 6 bases and the J gene end by 5 bases; junction bases not matched to a gene: 9. The source material was peripheral blood. The sequence was collected from a human donor in a cohort sampled during active COVID-19. This chain joins TRBV19 and TRBJ1-2; 7 bases line up with TRBD1. The chain's CDR3 is CASSPRQGGYGYTF. CDR3 coding DNA: TGTGCCAGTAGCCCCCGACAGGGCGGATATGGCTACACCTTC.